Each of the 18 T cell receptor beta chains below was sequenced from the same sample in a study of blood T cell repertoires in COVID-19. Data came from immunoSEQ multiplex PCR; TCRdb stores just in-frame clones and leaves some out. The table has approximately 150,000 clones, 85% to 90% seen once. Sequencing was performed on peripheral blood. Source of these receptors: an older woman with active COVID-19.

The chain couples TRBV2 to TRBJ1-4, with 10 bases that match TRBD1. In germline, CDR1 is SNHLY, CDR2 FYNNEI. The CDR3 runs 15 residues. J lost 2 bases, V lost 6 bases, and 3 bases had no gene match. CDR3 sequence: CASRTGGNTNEKLFF. CDR3 DNA: TGTGCCAGCAGGACAGGGGGCAACACTAATGAAAAACTGTTTTTT.

This chain connects TRBV28 to TRBJ1-1, with a weak D call TRBD1 (5 bases). This CDR3 has 14 amino acids. Looked up from germline, CDR1 is MDHEN and CDR2 is SYDVKM. The V end was cut by 8 bases, the J end by 5 bases, with 18 bases between. The CDR3 nucleotides are TGTGCCAGCGCCCCCGCGTGGGAGGGGACTGAAGCTTTCTTT. Encoded protein: CASAPAWEGTEAFF. Filled out from reference TRBV28 and TRBJ1-1, the complete variable domain reads DVKVTQSSRYLVKRTGEKVFLECVQDMDHENMFWYRQDPGLGLRLIYFSYDVKMKEKGDIPEGYSVSREKKERFSLILESASTNQTSMYLCASAPAWEGTEAFFGQGTRLTVV.

This sequence joins TRBV5-1 and TRBJ2-7; 9 nucleotides line up with TRBD2. CDR3 length: 15 residues. Germline CDR1 is SGHRS and CDR2 is YFSETQ. The junction had 12 bases not matched to a gene; V was cut back by 4 bases and J by 7 bases. CDR3 protein: CASSPGAGGDREQYF. Here the CDR3 DNA reads TGCGCCAGCAGCCCGGGGGCGGGAGGGGACAGAGAGCAGTACTTC.

This chain connects TRBV27 to TRBJ2-7; 7 positions match TRBD1. The CDR3 has 14 amino acids. Germline lookup yields CDR1 MNHEY and CDR2 SMNVEV (reference sequence). With 6 bases clipped from V and 2 bases from J, the junction kept 7 bases outside the gene matches. The CDR3 bases are TGTGCCAGCAGGGAACGACAGGGACCCTACGAGCAGTACTTC. This sequence encodes CASRERQGPYEQYF.

The chain uses TRBV2 and TRBJ1-5, with a possible D match to TRBD1 (6 bases). The CDR3 covers 15 residues. Germline lookup yields CDR1 SNHLY and CDR2 FYNNEI. The V end lost 6 bases, the J end lost 0 bases, and 12 bases lay between the germline ends. CDR3 nucleotides: TGTGCCAGCAGGAGCGACAGGTTTAGCAATCAGCCCCAGCATTTT. The encoded protein is CASRSDRFSNQPQHF.

This chain joins TRBV4-2 and TRBJ2-7; D might be TRBD1 (6 bases). The germline gives CDR1 LGHNA, CDR2 YNFKEQ. The CDR3 covers 12 residues. Between the trimmed V and J ends, which lost 5 bases and 5 bases, there was a span of 10 bases. The CDR3 region is CASSNRVHEQYF. In DNA form, the CDR3 reads TGTGCCAGCAGCAACAGGGTCCACGAGCAGTACTTC.

In this sample, this clone turned up a few times. This chain uses TRBV11-1 with TRBJ2-7; D might be TRBD1 (5 bases). The CDR3 runs to 13 residues. The germline V and J ends were trimmed by 5 bases and 2 bases, with 10 bases remaining between them. The V gene's germline CDR1 is SGHAT and CDR2 FQDESV (reference sequence). CDR3 bases: TGTGCCAGCAGCCATGACAGCACCTACGAGCAGTACTTC. Translated, it gives CASSHDSTYEQYF. The variable domain in full, with the rest retrieved from reference TRBV11-1 and TRBJ2-7, is EAEVAQSPRYKITEKSQAVAFWCDPISGHATLYWYRQILGQGPELLVQFQDESVVDDSQLPKDRFSAERLKGVDSTLKIQPAELGDSAMYLCASSHDSTYEQYFGPGTRLTVT.

The gene calls are TRBV2 and TRBJ2-5, with 13 bases fitting TRBD2. CDR3 length equals 16 residues. The germline V gene has CDR1 SNHLY and CDR2 FYNNEI. Trimming took 7 bases from V and 2 from J; bases not matched to a gene: 7. The CDR3 DNA reads as TGTGCCAGCACCCGACTAGCGGGAGGCCCACAAGAGACCCAGTACTTC. It translates to CASTRLAGGPQETQYF.

The chain has TRBV11-2 and TRBJ1-2; D gene unclear. The ends were cut back, 5 bases at V and 8 bases at J, with 15 bases in the middle. Germline CDR1 reads SGHAT; CDR2 reads FQNNGV. CDR3 length equals 13 residues. CDR3 region: CASSPTRAGGYTF. The CDR3 bases are TGTGCCAGCAGCCCGACCCGAGCGGGCGGCTACACCTTC.

The chain has TRBV30 and TRBJ2-7; 11 bases line up with TRBD2. The CDR3 runs to 16 residues. Germline CDR1 is GTSNPN and CDR2 is SVGIG (reference sequence). With 2 bases clipped from V and 0 bases from J, the junction kept 6 bases outside the gene matches. DNA for the CDR3: TGTGCCTGGAGTCCGGGACTAGCGGTTATCTCCTACGAGCAGTACTTC. Translation gives CAWSPGLAVISYEQYF.

The rearrangement joins TRBV7-9 to TRBJ2-7; 9 bases are a match to TRBD1. The germline V gene has CDR1 SEHNR and CDR2 FQNEAQ (reference sequence). There are 13 residues in the CDR3. V shed 5 bases and J 5 bases; nucleotides not matched to a gene: 4. The CDR3 is CASSPGTGHEQYF. In nucleotides, the CDR3 is TGTGCCAGCAGCCCGGGGACAGGGCACGAGCAGTACTTC. Drawing the rest from reference TRBV7-9 and TRBJ2-7, the complete variable domain is DTGVSQNPRHKITKRGQNVTFRCDPISEHNRLYWYRQTLGQGPEFLTYFQNEAQLEKSRLLSDRFSAERPKGSFSTLEIQRTEQGDSAMYLCASSPGTGHEQYFGPGTRLTVT.

The V and J genes are TRBV7-3 and TRBJ2-2; possible D gene TRBD1, 6 bases. Germline assignment: CDR1 SGHTA and CDR2 FQGTGA. The V end was cut by 5 bases, the J end by 5 bases, with 21 bases between. The CDR3 has 17 residues. The CDR3 DNA reads TGTGCCAGCAGCCTAGGTGGGGGACAAGTGAGGACCGGGGAGCTGTTTTTT. Its protein is CASSLGGGQVRTGELFF.

The rearrangement uses TRBV5-4 and TRBJ2-5, with TRBD1 matching over 9 bases. The trim removed 0 bases at V and 4 bases at J, leaving 10 bases unmatched. CDR1 and CDR2 from the germline V gene are SGHNT and YYREEE (reference sequence). The CDR3 is made up of 17 amino acids. The chain's CDR3 is CASSLVGQGDLLETQYF. The CDR3 bases are TGTGCCAGCAGCTTGGTGGGACAGGGAGACCTCCTAGAGACCCAGTACTTC.

The chain carries TRBV21-1 and TRBJ2-2; the D segment call TRBD1 is taken from the table without a DNA check. TRBV21-1 is marked as a pseudogene. The CDR3 contains 17 residues. In DNA, the CDR3 is TGTGCCAGCAGCGGACTTACGGGACACGCGAACACCGGGGAGCTGTTTTTT. Encoded protein: CASSGLTGHANTGELFF.

The CDR3 nucleotides are TGTGCCAGCAGTTGGGCCGGACAGCCCTTACGAGAGCAGTACTTC. Residues: CASSWAGQPLREQYF. The chain joins TRBV28 to TRBJ2-7; D possibly corresponds to TRBD1 (6 bases). The CDR3 runs to 15 residues. The germline V and J ends were trimmed by 4 bases and 7 bases, with 20 bases remaining between them. Germline V gene data show CDR1 as MDHEN and CDR2 as SYDVKM.

This clone was seen only once. The chain carries TRBV28 and TRBJ2-7; possibly TRBD1 for D (5 bases). CDR3 size: 11 residues. Germline V gene data show CDR1 as MDHEN and CDR2 as SYDVKM. The ends were cut back, 8 bases at V and 4 bases at J, with 9 bases in the middle. The CDR3 nucleotides are TGTGCCAGCTGCGCAGGGTACGAGCAGTACTTC. It codes for CASCAGYEQYF.

V is TRBV25-1 and J is TRBJ1-2; 10 nucleotides line up with TRBD1. Germline-derived CDR1 and CDR2 are MGHDK and SYGVNS. This CDR3 comprises 16 residues. Germline trimming cut 5 bases from V and 4 bases from J; bases unmatched to any gene: 10. The CDR3 reads CASSPWGGTGVYGYTF. As DNA, the CDR3 is TGTGCCAGCAGTCCCTGGGGGGGGACAGGGGTCTATGGCTACACCTTC.

CDR3 in amino acids: CSASTRAGGLNEQFF. Here the CDR3 DNA reads TGCAGTGCTAGTACGCGAGCGGGAGGCCTCAATGAGCAGTTCTTC. V and J are TRBV20-1 and TRBJ2-1, with TRBD2 matching over 9 bases. The ends lost 3 bases at V and 6 bases at J; junction bases unmatched: 9. CDR1 and CDR2 (germline): DFQATT, SNEGSKA (reference sequence). The CDR3 runs to 15 residues.